This record looks at one T cell receptor beta chain sequence and its context. What it binds is not known. This specimen comes from a study of cytomegalovirus exposure and HLA in healthy donors. Study results and caveats: In a later analysis, an Asian-associated ancestry cluster reportedly showed fewer N-insertions than the approximately 700-donor mean.

The germline V gene encodes CDR1 SGHKS and CDR2 YYEKEE (reference sequence). The CDR3 runs to 17 residues. Trimming took off 4 bases at V and 8 bases at J, with 22 bases between the two ends. The PCR used 60 Vbeta and 13 Jbeta primers. Sequenced by immunoSEQ multiplex PCR; TCRdb stores in-frame clones only, minus some. The table records fewer than 100,000 clones, more than 70% of them present only once. The chain employs TRBV5-5 and TRBJ1-6; maybe TRBD1 (6 bases). This sequence originates from a male donor in good health and CMV-seropositive. The sample consisted of PBMCs. Written as DNA, the CDR3 is TGTGCCAGCAGCCCGCTAGTAGGCGGGGGGCGGGATTCACCCCTCCACTTT. Translation: CASSPLVGGGRDSPLHF. Drawing the rest from reference TRBV5-5 and TRBJ1-6, the complete variable domain is DAGVTQSPTHLIKTRGQQVTLRCSPISGHKSVSWYQQVLGQGPQFIFQYYEKEERGRGNFPDRFSARQFPNYSSELNVNALLLGDSALYLCASSPLVGGGRDSPLHFGNGTRLTVT.